The 27 T cell receptor beta chains listed next were all sequenced from one sample in a study of T cell changes during pregnancy in multiple sclerosis. This table comes from immunoSEQ multiplex PCR, and its TCRdb copy is limited to in-frame clones, with some not included. The profile shows around 110,000 clones, 92% of them singletons. Sequencing used peripheral blood, obtained in the third trimester of pregnancy. The receptors stem from a female donor with multiple sclerosis, enrolled in a pregnancy study.

The chain links TRBV2 to TRBJ2-2, with 10 bases aligning to TRBD2. After removal of 6 bases from V and 5 bases from J, the junction contained 6 bases not matched to a gene. The V gene's germline CDR1 is SNHLY and CDR2 FYNNEI. This CDR3 has 15 amino acids. The DNA for the CDR3 is TGTGCCAGCAGCCTAGCGGGAGTCGGAACCGGGGAGCTGTTTTTT. It specifies CASSLAGVGTGELFF.

This clone was seen once. CDR3 in amino acids: CAWSVQGTKTQYF. The CDR3 coding sequence is TGTGCCTGGAGTGTACAGGGGACGAAGACCCAGTACTTC. The gene calls are TRBV30 and TRBJ2-5, with 7 bases fitting TRBD1. This CDR3 spans 13 amino acids. Looked up from germline, CDR1 is GTSNPN and CDR2 is SVGIG (reference sequence). Trimming removed 0 bases from V and 6 bases from J; junction bases left unmatched: 4.

The chain carries TRBV5-1 and TRBJ2-2; D gene unclear. Trimming removed 5 bases from V and 2 bases from J, with 10 bases in between. This CDR3 has 14 amino acids. The germline gives CDR1 SGHRS, CDR2 YFSETQ. CDR3 protein: CASSFPRNTGELFF. In nucleotides, the CDR3 is TGCGCCAGCAGTTTCCCCAGAAACACCGGGGAGCTGTTTTTT.

The chain recombines TRBV28 with TRBJ1-2; 11 bases map to TRBD1. Trimming at V came to 5 bases and at J to 7 bases, leaving 12 bases not matched to a gene. Germline CDR1 and CDR2: MDHEN and SYDVKM. The CDR3 contains 16 residues. The CDR3 sequence: CASSAPGQGVLGGYTF. Here the CDR3 DNA reads TGTGCCAGCAGTGCACCGGGACAGGGGGTATTAGGTGGCTACACCTTC.

V gene TRBV9 combines with J gene TRBJ2-1, with a weak D call TRBD1 (7 bases). Per germline, CDR1 SGDLS and CDR2 YYNGEE. Trimming shortened V by 3 bases and J by 10 bases, and 26 bases separated the two germline ends. CDR3 size: 17 residues. The CDR3 DNA reads as TGTGCCAGCAGCGGAGGAGGGGTGACAGGAGGACAGGAAGAGCAGTTCTTC. Its protein is CASSGGGVTGGQEEQFF.

This clone was seen a handful of times. The J gene is TRBJ2-1, the V gene TRBV19, with TRBD2 as a possible D gene (5 bases). V was clipped by 5 bases and J by 9 bases, with 17 bases between them. This CDR3 spans 14 amino acids. The germline CDR1 and CDR2 sequences are LNHDA and SQIVND (reference sequence). The CDR3 bases are TGTGCCAGTAGTTCCCTAGCCCAAAGGGCTGAGCAGTTCTTC. Its translation: CASSSLAQRAEQFF.

The chain recombines TRBV11-2 with TRBJ1-2; D possibly corresponds to TRBD1 (6 bases). CDR3 length: 14 amino acids. V was cut by 4 bases and J by 3 bases, with 12 bases left in between. Germline CDR1 and CDR2: SGHAT and FQNNGV. The CDR3 loop reads CASSSVYRDYGYTF. CDR3 coding DNA: TGTGCCAGCAGCTCTGTTTACAGGGACTATGGCTACACCTTC.

The V call is TRBV11-1, the J call TRBJ2-7; D might be TRBD1 (5 bases). CDR3 length equals 15 residues. Germline CDR1 SGHAT, CDR2 FQDESV (reference sequence). The germline V and J ends were trimmed by 1 base and 2 bases, with 12 bases remaining between them. DNA for the CDR3: TGTGCCAGCAGCTTAGAATTGGGGCCGACCTACGAGCAGTACTTC. This translates into CASSLELGPTYEQYF.

This rearrangement joins TRBV5-4 to TRBJ1-1; D gene unclear. Germline-derived CDR1 and CDR2 are SGHNT and YYREEE (reference sequence). This CDR3 has 15 residues. V was clipped by 5 bases and J by 0 bases, with 14 bases between them. CDR3 nucleotide sequence: TGTGCCAGCAGACCTAGTGTTTCCTTGAACACTGAAGCTTTCTTT. It encodes CASRPSVSLNTEAFF.

CDR3 amino acids: CAWSGTGENGYTF. In nucleotides, the CDR3 is TGTGCCTGGAGTGGGACAGGGGAGAACGGCTACACCTTC. The chain uses TRBV30 and TRBJ1-2, with TRBD1 matching 9 bases. V trimming: 1 base; J trimming: 8 bases; junction bases outside the gene matches: 5. Germline V gives CDR1 GTSNPN, CDR2 SVGIG (reference sequence). The CDR3 covers 13 residues.

This clone was picked up a small number of times. This chain uses TRBV5-1 with TRBJ2-1; the D gene is possibly TRBD2 (5 bases). Germline V gene data show CDR1 as SGHRS and CDR2 as YFSETQ. The CDR3 spans 13 residues. Trimming stripped 4 bases from V and 7 bases from J, with 12 bases between. CDR3 residues: CASSAHSGNEQFF. In nucleotides, the CDR3 is TGCGCCAGCAGCGCCCATTCGGGGAATGAGCAGTTCTTC.

The rearrangement joins TRBV19 to TRBJ1-5; D is unresolved. Germline-derived CDR1 and CDR2 are LNHDA and SQIVND (reference sequence). The V and J ends lost 3 bases and 0 bases respectively, with 24 bases between them. The CDR3 totals 20 residues. Here the CDR3 reads CASSMLGRERLGYSNQPQHF. The CDR3 coding sequence is TGTGCCAGTAGTATGCTCGGGAGGGAACGTCTTGGCTATAGCAATCAGCCCCAGCATTTT.

The gene calls are TRBV19 and TRBJ1-3; a possible D gene is TRBD1 (6 bases). There are 15 residues in the CDR3. CDR1 is LNHDA, CDR2 SQIVND, per germline (reference sequence). Trimming removed 5 bases from V and 0 bases from J, with 11 bases in between. The CDR3 here is CASSPTGSSGNTIYF. In DNA, the CDR3 is TGTGCCAGTAGTCCTACAGGGAGCTCTGGAAACACCATATATTTT.

The chain links TRBV5-6 to TRBJ2-1; 9 positions match TRBD1. V was pared by 0 bases and J by 3 bases, with 7 bases of the junction left unmatched. Germline loops: CDR1 SGHDT, CDR2 YYEEEE. CDR3 length equals 17 residues. The DNA of the CDR3 is TGTGCCAGCAGCTTGGCGCTAGGGACAGGGTTCTACAATGAGCAGTTCTTC. Amino acids: CASSLALGTGFYNEQFF.

CDR3 residues: CASSAPYRSEAFF. CDR3 nucleotides: TGTGCCAGCAGCGCCCCTTATAGGAGTGAAGCTTTCTTT. The chain uses TRBV7-9 and TRBJ1-1; D is ambiguous. Germline CDR1 reads SEHNR; CDR2 reads FQNEAQ (reference sequence). CDR3 length equals 13 residues. V was trimmed by 5 bases and J by 7 bases, leaving 14 bases between them. The full variable domain, rest sourced from reference TRBV7-9 and TRBJ1-1, is DTGVSQNPRHKITKRGQNVTFRCDPISEHNRLYWYRQTLGQGPEFLTYFQNEAQLEKSRLLSDRFSAERPKGSFSTLEIQRTEQGDSAMYLCASSAPYRSEAFFGQGTRLTVV.

This clone was seen at least ten times. The chain carries TRBV2 and TRBJ1-5; 10 nucleotides line up with TRBD1. The CDR3 length is 15 residues. The V gene end was trimmed by 6 bases and the J gene end by 5 bases; junction bases not matched to a gene: 7. Germline V gene data show CDR1 as SNHLY and CDR2 as FYNNEI. CDR3 loop: CASSPGQGPYQPQHF. CDR3 sequence (DNA): TGTGCCAGCAGCCCGGGACAGGGGCCCTATCAGCCCCAGCATTTT.

The chain carries TRBV19 and TRBJ1-3; D is unresolved. The CDR3 has 17 amino acids. V lost 6 bases to trimming and J lost 0 bases, with 18 bases between them. The germline CDR1 and CDR2 sequences are LNHDA and SQIVND (reference sequence). CDR3 sequence reads: CASSVRPAQTSGNTIYF. The CDR3 DNA reads TGTGCCAGTAGCGTGAGACCGGCACAGACCTCTGGAAACACCATATATTTT.

The chain links TRBV28 to TRBJ1-1; 9 bases are a match to TRBD1. The CDR3 spans 15 residues. CDR1 MDHEN and CDR2 SYDVKM come from the germline V gene. V shed 6 bases and J 6 bases; nucleotides not matched to a gene: 11. Written as DNA, the CDR3 is TGTGCCAGCAGCCGGCTCGACAGGGGGAAATCTGAAGCTTTCTTT. Amino acid sequence: CASSRLDRGKSEAFF.

The V gene is TRBV15, the J gene TRBJ1-4; D not resolved. The V gene's germline CDR1 is LNHNV and CDR2 YYDKDF (reference sequence). This CDR3 has 16 amino acids. V dropped 0 bases and J dropped 4 bases, with 12 bases sitting between them. CDR3 DNA: TGTGCCACCAGCAGAGATACCAGTGCCCTTAATGAAAAACTGTTTTTT. Amino acids: CATSRDTSALNEKLFF.

This chain links TRBV18 with TRBJ2-7, with 10 bases fitting TRBD1. The CDR3 is 14 residues long. Per the germline V gene, CDR1 is KGHSH and CDR2 is LQKENI. After removal of 2 bases from V and 7 bases from J, the junction contained 5 bases not matched to a gene. CDR3 in amino acids: CASSPGQGGREQYF. The DNA of the CDR3 is TGTGCCAGCTCACCAGGACAGGGGGGCAGAGAGCAGTACTTC.

The V call is TRBV9, the J call TRBJ2-1, with 8 positions matching TRBD1. The V segment lost 2 bases and the J segment 0 bases; nucleotides outside the gene matches: 7. Germline V gives CDR1 SGDLS, CDR2 YYNGEE. This CDR3 has 17 residues. The DNA of the CDR3 is TGTGCCAGCAGCGTGGGGGACAGGCTTAGCTCCTACAATGAGCAGTTCTTC. Amino acids: CASSVGDRLSSYNEQFF.

The chain couples TRBV7-8 to TRBJ2-3; 9 bases agree with TRBD1. The CDR3 covers 15 residues. Trimming at V came to 5 bases and at J to 3 bases, leaving 6 bases not matched to a gene. Germline assignment: CDR1 SGHVS and CDR2 FQNEAQ. CDR3 DNA: TGTGCCAGCAGCGTCCCGGGACAGGGTACAGATACGCAGTATTTT. Translated: CASSVPGQGTDTQYF.

This clone was picked up one time. Written as DNA, the CDR3 is TGTGCCAGTAGCCCCCGGCGGGGGACCGGGGAGCTGTTTTTT. Encoded protein: CASSPRRGTGELFF. The chain is built from TRBV19 and TRBJ2-2; 7 positions agree with TRBD2. The length of the CDR3 is 14 residues. Germline-derived CDR1 and CDR2 are LNHDA and SQIVND (reference sequence). V shed 6 bases and J 5 bases; nucleotides not matched to a gene: 6.

The chain carries TRBV18 and TRBJ2-1; D perhaps matches TRBD1 (6 bases). The V gene lost 0 bases and the J gene lost 8 bases, with 11 bases spanning the gap. The CDR3 is 14 amino acids. Germline V gene data show CDR1 as KGHSH and CDR2 as LQKENI. CDR3 bases: TGTGCCAGCTCACCACCGGGGACATACGATGAGCAGTTCTTC. Encoded protein: CASSPPGTYDEQFF.

The rearrangement uses TRBV14 and TRBJ2-1; D perhaps matches TRBD1 (6 bases). The V and J ends lost 1 base and 9 bases respectively, with 10 bases between them. Per germline, CDR1 SGHDN and CDR2 FVKESK. The length of the CDR3 is 13 residues. The CDR3 sequence: CASSQVRGGEQFF. As DNA, the CDR3 is TGTGCCAGCAGCCAAGTCAGGGGCGGTGAGCAGTTCTTC.

The chain joins TRBV10-3 to TRBJ1-1; 7 bases map to TRBD1. The CDR3 totals 14 residues. The germline V gene encodes CDR1 ENHRY and CDR2 SYGVKD. Losses at the gene ends were 10 bases for V and 0 bases for J; bases not matched to a gene: 8. DNA for the CDR3: TGTGCCACCTCAGGGGGAGTCATGAACACTGAAGCTTTCTTT. It translates to CATSGGVMNTEAFF.

The chain carries TRBV5-1 and TRBJ2-3, with D perhaps matching TRBD1 (5 bases). The germline CDR1 and CDR2 sequences are SGHRS and YFSETQ. This CDR3 region has 14 residues. V was cut by 5 bases and J by 0 bases, with 10 bases left in between. CDR3: CASRAGPSTDTQYF. CDR3 in DNA: TGCGCCAGCAGGGCAGGGCCTAGCACAGATACGCAGTATTTT.